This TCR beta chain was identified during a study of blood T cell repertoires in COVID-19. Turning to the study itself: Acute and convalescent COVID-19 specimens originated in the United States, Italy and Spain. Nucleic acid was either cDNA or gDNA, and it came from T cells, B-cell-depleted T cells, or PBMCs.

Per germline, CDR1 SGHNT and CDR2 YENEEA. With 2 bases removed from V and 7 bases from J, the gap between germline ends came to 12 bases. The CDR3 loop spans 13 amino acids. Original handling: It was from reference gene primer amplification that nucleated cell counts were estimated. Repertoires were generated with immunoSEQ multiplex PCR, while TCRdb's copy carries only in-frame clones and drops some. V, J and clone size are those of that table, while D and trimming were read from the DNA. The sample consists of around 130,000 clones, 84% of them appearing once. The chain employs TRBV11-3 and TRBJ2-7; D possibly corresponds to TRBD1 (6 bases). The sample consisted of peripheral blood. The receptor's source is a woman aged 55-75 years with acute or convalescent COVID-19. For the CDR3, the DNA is TGTGCCAGCAGCTTAAATGATCAGGGGGAGCAGTACTTC. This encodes CASSLNDQGEQYF.